Below are 9 T cell receptor beta chains sequenced from a single sample in a study of cytomegalovirus exposure and HLA in healthy donors. Use of 60 Vbeta and 13 Jbeta primers characterized the PCR. Produced via immunoSEQ multiplex PCR; TCRdb's table is partial and in-frame only. The table has roughly 80,000 clones, more than 50% seen once. Sequencing used PBMCs. The receptors shown here come from a male donor in good health and CMV-seropositive.

In regard to this clone: The identical CDR3 is also encoded by other nucleotide sequences in the sample. This chain joins TRBV27 and TRBJ2-5, with 7 bases lining up with TRBD1. V was pared by 5 bases and J by 3 bases, with 3 bases of the junction left unmatched. The CDR3 sequence is 13 residues long. Germline CDR1 and CDR2: MNHEY and SMNVEV (reference sequence). Here the CDR3 DNA reads TGTGCCAGCAGTCACAGGGGCGAAGAGACCCAGTACTTC. It encodes CASSHRGEETQYF.

The gene calls are TRBV6-5 and TRBJ1-3, with 9 bases fitting TRBD1. The germline V gene has CDR1 MNHEY and CDR2 SVGAGI. Unmatched junction bases numbered 5, after V lost 4 bases and J lost 4 bases. CDR3 length: 15 amino acids. CDR3 loop: CASSSGQGKGNTIYF. The CDR3 DNA is TGTGCCAGCAGTTCCGGACAGGGGAAAGGAAACACCATATATTTT.

In this sample, this clone turned up a few times. This chain joins TRBV15 and TRBJ1-1, with D possibly TRBD1 on 5 matching bases. The V and J ends lost 0 bases and 0 bases respectively, with 11 bases between them. In germline, CDR1 is LNHNV, CDR2 YYDKDF (reference sequence). The CDR3 spans 16 residues. The CDR3: CATSRDSHRMNTEAFF. CDR3 bases: TGTGCCACCAGCAGAGATTCTCACAGGATGAACACTGAAGCTTTCTTT.

This clone has more than one count but fewer than ten. The identical CDR3 is also encoded by other nucleotide sequences in the sample. V and J are TRBV28 and TRBJ1-3, with D possibly TRBD1 on 5 matching bases. The CDR3 is 15 amino acids. Looked up from germline, CDR1 is MDHEN and CDR2 is SYDVKM. Trimming removed 5 bases at V and 1 base at J, with 12 bases between. CDR3: CASSRTLVSGNTIYF. DNA of the CDR3: TGTGCCAGCAGTCGGACATTAGTTTCTGGAAACACCATATATTTT.

The rearrangement links TRBV6-5 to TRBJ2-5, with 7 bases identical to TRBD2. Trimming took 6 bases from V and 4 from J; bases not matched to a gene: 11. Germline V gene sequence: CDR1 MNHEY, CDR2 SVGAGI. This CDR3 spans 15 amino acids. The CDR3 bases are TGTGCCAGCAGCCGAGCGGGATCTAGCGGAGAGACCCAGTACTTC. This codes for CASSRAGSSGETQYF.

The CDR3 bases are TGTGCCAGCAGGGTGGGCGGGGTGGACTACGAGCAGTACTTC. Its protein is CASRVGGVDYEQYF. The chain recombines TRBV6-1 with TRBJ2-7, with D maybe TRBD2 (6 bases). V gave up 6 bases and J gave up 3 bases, with 15 bases separating them. This CDR3 spans 14 amino acids. The germline gives CDR1 MNHNS, CDR2 SASEGT.

The chain joins TRBV7-6 to TRBJ2-7; 9 positions match TRBD1. Germline CDR1 is SGHVS and CDR2 is FNYEAQ. V lost 4 bases to trimming and J lost 2 bases; unmatched junction nucleotides: 6. The CDR3 contains 15 residues. This CDR3 is CASSSRTGETYEQYF. The DNA for the CDR3 is TGTGCCAGCAGCTCCCGGACAGGGGAGACCTACGAGCAGTACTTC. The whole variable domain, filled in from reference TRBV7-6 and TRBJ2-7, reads GAGVSQSPRYKVTKRGQDVALRCDPISGHVSLYWYRQALGQGPEFLTYFNYEAQQDKSGLPNDRFSAERPEGSISTLTIQRTEQRDSAMYRCASSSRTGETYEQYFGPGTRLTVT.

The V and J genes are TRBV28 and TRBJ1-2; tentatively, D is TRBD1 (5 bases). The germline V and J ends were trimmed by 3 bases and 7 bases, with 15 bases remaining between them. The CDR3 is 14 amino acids. Germline V gene sequence: CDR1 MDHEN, CDR2 SYDVKM. CDR3 DNA sequence: TGTGCCAGCAGTTTGCTCGGGGCGGGGCGTGGCTACACCTTC. Translating gives CASSLLGAGRGYTF.

In its sample, this clone was seen a few times. This chain links TRBV5-8 with TRBJ2-3, with no clear D. The CDR3 extends over 14 amino acids. Trimming pared 2 bases from V and 2 bases from J, leaving 9 bases between. Germline assignment: CDR1 SGHTS and CDR2 YDEGEE. The CDR3 bases are TGTGCCAGCAGCTTCCGTGAGCCCACAGATACGCAGTATTTT. This encodes CASSFREPTDTQYF.